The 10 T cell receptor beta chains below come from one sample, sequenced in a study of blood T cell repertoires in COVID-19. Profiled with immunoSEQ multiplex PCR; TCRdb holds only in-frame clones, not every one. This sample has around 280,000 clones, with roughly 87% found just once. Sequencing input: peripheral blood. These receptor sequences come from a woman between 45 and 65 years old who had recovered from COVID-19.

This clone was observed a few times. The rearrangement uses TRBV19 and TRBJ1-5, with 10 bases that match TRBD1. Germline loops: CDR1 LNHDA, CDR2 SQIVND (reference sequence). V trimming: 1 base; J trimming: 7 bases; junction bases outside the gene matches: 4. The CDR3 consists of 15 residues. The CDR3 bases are TGTGCCAGTAGTATAGGGGGACAGGGGAGCCAGCCCCAGCATTTT. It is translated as CASSIGGQGSQPQHF.

DNA of the CDR3: TGCGCCAGCCCGAGGCCAGGGGAGATGAACACTGAAGCTTTCTTT. Encoded protein: CASPRPGEMNTEAFF. This chain links TRBV5-1 with TRBJ1-1; maybe TRBD1 (6 bases). V gave up 7 bases and J gave up 0 bases, with 16 bases separating them. CDR1 and CDR2 from the germline V gene are SGHRS and YFSETQ. The CDR3 runs 15 residues.

This CDR3 is CASSLYSNTEAFF. The CDR3 DNA follows: TGTGCCAGCAGCTTATATTCGAACACTGAAGCTTTCTTT. The V call is TRBV7-3, the J call TRBJ1-1; D gene ambiguous. Germline CDR1 is SGHTA and CDR2 is FQGTGA. The V end was cut by 2 bases, the J end by 1 base, with 5 bases between. The length of the CDR3 is 13 residues.

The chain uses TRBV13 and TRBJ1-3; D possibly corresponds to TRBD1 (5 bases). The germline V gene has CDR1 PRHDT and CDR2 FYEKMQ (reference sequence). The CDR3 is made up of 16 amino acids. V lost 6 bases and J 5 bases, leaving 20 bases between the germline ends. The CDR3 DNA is TGTGCCAGCAGACAGACGGGCGGGGGAGAAAGAAACACCATATATTTT. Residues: CASRQTGGGERNTIYF.

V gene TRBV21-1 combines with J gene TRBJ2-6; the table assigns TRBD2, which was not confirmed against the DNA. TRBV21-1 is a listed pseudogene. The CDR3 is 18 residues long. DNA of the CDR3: TGTGCCAGCAGCAAAGCGCGGGGGCTCGGGGCTGGGGCCAACGTCCTGACTTTC. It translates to CASSKARGLGAGANVLTF.

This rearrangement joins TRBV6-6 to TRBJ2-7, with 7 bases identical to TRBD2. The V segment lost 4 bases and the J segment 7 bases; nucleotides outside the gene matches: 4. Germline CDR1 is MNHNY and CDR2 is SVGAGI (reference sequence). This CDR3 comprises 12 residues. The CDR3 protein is CASSSNGGEQYF. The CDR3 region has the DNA TGTGCCAGCAGTTCCAACGGGGGGGAGCAGTACTTC.

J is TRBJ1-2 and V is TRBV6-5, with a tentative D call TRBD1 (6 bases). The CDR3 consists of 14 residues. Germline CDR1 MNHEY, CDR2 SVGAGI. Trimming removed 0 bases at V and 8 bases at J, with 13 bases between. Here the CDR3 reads CASSYSGDIRGYTF. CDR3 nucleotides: TGTGCCAGCAGTTACTCGGGGGACATAAGGGGCTACACCTTC.

In DNA, the CDR3 is TGTGCCAGTAGTATTCCGGGACAGGGGTCTGAAGCTTTCTTT. Amino acid sequence: CASSIPGQGSEAFF. The chain has TRBV19 and TRBJ1-1; TRBD1 agrees at 10 bases. Looked up from germline, CDR1 is LNHDA and CDR2 is SQIVND (reference sequence). J was trimmed by 6 bases and V by 3 bases; bases with no gene match: 4. CDR3 length: 14 residues.

The CDR3 bases are TGTGCCAGCCGGACAGGGGGCAGCGGCTATGGCTACACCTTC. Translated, it gives CASRTGGSGYGYTF. The V and J genes are TRBV28 and TRBJ1-2, with 11 bases matching TRBD1. Germline V gene lookup returns CDR1 MDHEN and CDR2 SYDVKM. V shed 8 bases and J 4 bases; nucleotides not matched to a gene: 6. The CDR3 runs to 14 residues.

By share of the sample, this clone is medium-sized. CDR3 amino acids: CASSRETGGVAEAFF. The CDR3 nucleotides are TGCGCCAGCAGCCGAGAGACAGGGGGGGTTGCTGAAGCTTTCTTT. The V gene is TRBV4-3, the J gene TRBJ1-1, with 9 bases aligning to TRBD1. Germline trimming cut 4 bases from V and 6 bases from J; bases unmatched to any gene: 9. Germline V CDR1 and CDR2: LGHNA, YSLEER. The CDR3 extends over 15 amino acids.